This TCR beta chain is drawn from a study of blood T cell repertoires in COVID-19 (dated by TCRdb to about 2020). In the study overall: The collaborator samples originated in the United States, Italy and Spain and spanned the acute and convalescent phases of COVID-19. The prospective study material was composed of cDNA or gDNA derived from T cells, B-cell-depleted T cells, or PBMCs. Subjects who had been exposed to COVID-19, were actively infected with it, or had recovered from it provided the deeply sampled blood TCRbeta repertoires that made up the dataset. The repertoires were released in a freely available public database intended as a resource for research on the immune response to SARS-CoV-2. The samples were drawn from two sources: the first 160 participants of the ongoing ImmuneRACE study, and fewer than 1,500 subjects contributed by 6 global collaborators. A de-identified subject ID, COVID-19 status, age in years and sex were almost always included in the sample metadata. Where available, HLA class I and class II types were taken from metadata supplied by the sample provider and were not determined by assay-based typing.

TCRbeta CDR3 regions were amplified from genomic DNA using the immunoSEQ Assay, a bias-controlled multiplex PCR. The authors' analysis ran thus. The number of nucleated cells in each sample was estimated by amplification of reference gene primers within the assay. To quantify the absolute abundance of each unique TCRbeta CDR3 rearrangement, sequence reads were collapsed and filtered. For each sample, productive Simpson clonality was calculated by taking the square root of Simpson's diversity index across productive rearrangements. This is the immuneACCESS table as TCRdb keeps it, with only in-frame sequences that have V and J called. A part of the clones is gone; compared with another copy, unresolved V genes explain less than half, and the rest is unexplained. V and J calls and clone size are those listed in that table; D and trimming were worked out from the DNA. This sample lists a few hundred thousand clones; more than 85% were detected once. Clones ranked in the top ten supply approximately 0.93% of the sample.

Results the study describes overall, beyond this receptor: The amount of clinical and demographic metadata varied by source and participant and was provided uncurated.

CDR1 and CDR2, per the germline V gene, are ENHRY and SYGVKD. V was cut back by 0 bases and J by 3 bases, leaving a gap of 15 bases between them. Including the terminal cysteine and phenylalanine, the CDR3 comprises 16 residues. Just the 48-base CDR3 DNA is kept, in frame starting at base 1. About this clone itself: Its antigen target is currently unknown. Base quality data are lacking; no much larger clone is found one base away.

Participants in the prospective study were aged about 18 to 89 years, lived in 20 to 25 United States geographic areas, and enrolled through a virtual design. In the prospective study, cohorts were assigned on the basis of participant-reported clinical history obtained from a screening survey and a study questionnaire. Recovered participants in ImmuneRACE Cohort 3 were defined by two consecutive negative NP/OP PCR tests, clearance by a healthcare professional, or resolution of symptoms. In the prospective study, mobile phlebotomists collected whole blood, serum and a nasopharyngeal or oropharyngeal swab from each participant. Participants in the prospective study had the option to provide additional blood draws and questionnaires over a 2-month period. Prospective study blood samples were shipped either frozen or at room temperature before DNA extraction.

Sequenced: PBMCs or T cells enriched from blood (not recorded which). The receptor was isolated from a woman in her thirties who had recovered from COVID-19. The V and J segments used are TRBV10-3 and TRBJ2-7; the D region possibly corresponds to TRBD1 (5 bases align). The nucleotides are TGTGCCATCAGTGAGTCTGTGTCAGGGAACGTCTACGAGCAGTACTTC. Its product reads: CAISESVSGNVYEQYF.